Many counts were recorded for the clone carrying this T cell receptor beta chain. The antigen is not known. The data are from a study of T cells in Graves' hyperthyroidism and ophthalmopathy. The study, taken as a whole, reports: Blood also held most thyroid clonotypes expanded beyond 0.001.

It was RNA transcripts that yielded the amplified TCR beta CDR3 regions. During a first-round RT-PCR of the TCR CDR3, the HTBI primer set was used. TCRdb independently ran MiXCR on the multiplex PCR reads; one entry per CDR3 protein. The sample includes hundreds of thousands of distinct CDR3 sequences, 14% seen only once; the top ten take roughly 10%. The receptor was derived from a woman younger than 30 with Graves' hyperthyroidism. The sequenced sample consisted of blood.

The CDR3 loop reads CASSATGSPNTGELFF. The CDR3 nucleotides are TGTGCCAGCTCAGCAACAGGGTCCCCGAACACCGGGGAGCTGTTTTTT. The chain couples TRBV18 to TRBJ2-2, with TRBD1 as a possible D gene (6 bases). The germline V gene encodes CDR1 KGHSH and CDR2 LQKENI. V dropped 5 bases and J dropped 0 bases, with 13 bases sitting between them. The CDR3 extends over 16 amino acids.